These T cell receptor beta chains were read from a single sample in a study of blood T cells in healthy people across ages. In TCRdb, the 5' RACE reads were re-called with MiXCR into one record per CDR3 protein. Among more than 1,000,000 distinct CDR3 sequences, approximately 25% were seen once, and the ten largest hold around 0.75%. This sample was shared with a second study, whose subject was T cells of mothers and their children.

The sample taken for sequencing was blood. Receptors originate from a girl aged 2 to 10 in good health. CDR3s include the opening cysteine and the closing phenylalanine or tryptophan. D genes are given only for firm matches. Not all rows give a size; the values are once, few, many and, for expanded clones, a class.

abundance	v_gene	j_gene	d_gene	CDR3aa	CDR3nt
few	TRBV7-2	TRBJ2-7	TRBD2	CASSQGLAGGFYEQYF	TGTGCCAGCAGCCAGGGACTAGCGGGGGGTTTCTACGAGCAGTACTTC
NA	TRBV4-3	TRBJ1-3	TRBD1	CASSFLSGGTWSNTIYF	TGCGCCAGCAGCTTCCTTTCAGGGGGAACCTGGTCAAACACCATATATTTT
few	TRBV3-1	TRBJ2-1	NA	CASSQVGEAYF	TGTGCCAGCAGCCAAGTGGGGGAAGCGTACTTC
many	TRBV5-1	TRBJ2-1	NA	CASSLGQGLYNEQFF	TGTGCCAGCAGTTTAGGCCAGGGGCTTTACAATGAGCAGTTCTTC
NA	TRBV10-3	TRBJ2-7	NA	CAISPIGSEQYF	TGTGCCATCAGTCCCATAGGTTCGGAGCAGTACTTC
few	TRBV4-2	TRBJ2-7	NA	CASSQVEEPYEQYF	TGTGCCAGCAGCCAAGTGGAAGAACCCTACGAGCAGTACTTC
NA	TRBV27	TRBJ2-5	NA	CASRTQGDLGETQYF	TGTGCCAGCAGAACACAGGGAGATTTAGGGGAGACCCAGTACTTC
NA	TRBV29-1	TRBJ1-2	NA	CSVEPSLGGPYGYTF	TGCAGCGTCGAACCCTCTTTGGGTGGACCCTATGGCTACACCTTC
many	TRBV12-3/TRBV12-4	TRBJ2-3	NA	CASKDRPFFGDTQYF	TGTGCCAGCAAAGACCGCCCCTTTTTTGGTGATACGCAGTATTTT
NA	TRBV4-1	TRBJ2-1	NA	CASSQIANPQTSGEQFF	TGCGCCAGCAGCCAAATAGCTAACCCTCAAACATCGGGTGAGCAGTTCTTC
many	TRBV9	TRBJ2-5	NA	CASSPEGDTETQYF	TGTGCCAGCAGCCCAGAGGGGGATACTGAGACCCAGTACTTC
NA	TRBV5-5	TRBJ2-5	NA	CASSPPRSETQYF	TGTGCCAGCAGTCCGCCCAGATCAGAGACCCAGTACTTC